Listed below are T cell receptor beta chains from one sample, sequenced in a study of blood T cells in healthy people across ages. In TCRdb, the 5' RACE reads were re-called with MiXCR into one record per CDR3 protein. The sample includes around 600,000 distinct CDR3 sequences, 47% of them seen just once. The specimen was blood. The source is a man older than 75 in good health. The CDR3 runs from the conserved cysteine through the conserved F or W. D genes are given only for firm matches. Clone size is stated in some rows and not others, as once, few, many or a class when expanded.

TRBJ2-7 16 TRBD2 TRBV29-1 few CSVRLAAYEVEATQYF TGCAGCGTACGACTAGCGGCTTACGAAGTCGAGGCGACGCAGTACTTC
TRBJ2-2 13 NA TRBV29-1 NA CSVDRMDTGELFF TGCAGCGTTGATAGGATGGACACCGGGGAGCTGTTTTTT
TRBJ2-5 13 NA TRBV20-1 NA CSAILVGQETQYF TGCAGTGCCATCCTGGTGGGCCAAGAGACCCAGTACTTC
TRBJ2-7 14 NA TRBV2 NA CASAETGRRYEQYF TGTGCCAGCGCCGAGACAGGGAGGAGATACGAGCAGTACTTC
TRBJ1-4 15 TRBD1 TRBV7-2 NA CASSPRQGMSEKLFF TGTGCCAGCAGCCCAAGACAGGGGATGAGTGAAAAACTGTTTTTT
TRBJ1-4 14 NA TRBV7-9 NA CASSTGTVQEKLFF TGTGCCAGCAGCACCGGGACTGTTCAGGAAAAACTGTTTTTT
TRBJ2-5 15 NA TRBV7-9 NA CASSPRTVLVDTQYF TGTGCCAGCAGCCCTCGGACAGTGCTGGTGGACACCCAGTACTTC
TRBJ2-1 14 TRBD1 TRBV2 few CASTAGTAYNEQFF TGTGCCAGCACTGCCGGGACAGCCTACAATGAGCAGTTCTTC
TRBJ2-5 16 TRBD1 TRBV20-1 NA CSALPAGQGISETQYF TGCAGTGCCCTCCCCGCGGGACAGGGGATTTCGGAGACCCAGTACTTC
TRBJ2-1 12 NA TRBV28 NA CASSLQGCEQFF TGTGCCAGCAGTTTACAGGGATGTGAGCAGTTCTTC
TRBJ2-1 13 NA TRBV7-2 few CASSRAGPSEQFF TGTGCCAGCAGCCGAGCGGGTCCGAGTGAGCAGTTCTTC
TRBJ2-7 14 NA TRBV20-1 NA CSASRPAGSYEQYF TGCAGTGCTAGCCGTCCGGCAGGGTCCTACGAGCAGTACTTC
TRBJ2-3 14 TRBD1 TRBV20-1 few CSAVGQGAGDTQYF TGCAGTGCTGTGGGGCAGGGGGCCGGAGATACGCAGTATTTT
TRBJ1-2 12 NA TRBV20-1 NA CSASPGDYGYTF TGCAGTGCTAGTCCAGGGGACTATGGCTACACCTTC
TRBJ2-1 13 TRBD1 TRBV6-2/TRBV6-3 few CASSYGLTGVAFF TGTGCCAGCAGTTACGGTCTAACAGGGGTGGCGTTCTTC
TRBJ2-1 16 TRBD2 TRBV4-3 many CASSQDTGTSGRMGFF TGCGCCAGCAGCCAAGATACCGGGACTAGCGGGAGAATGGGGTTCTTC
TRBJ2-1 15 TRBD2 TRBV5-1 once CASSRQSGGYNEQFF TGCGCCAGCAGCCGCCAAAGCGGGGGCTACAATGAGCAGTTCTTC
TRBJ1-5 18 NA TRBV4-1 many CASSRILITGSGNQPQHF TGCGCCAGCAGCCGGATATTAATAACAGGTTCCGGCAATCAGCCCCAGCATTTT
TRBJ2-1 16 TRBD2 TRBV9 NA CASSNGSGRALNEQFF TGTGCCAGCAGCAATGGTAGCGGGAGGGCCCTCAATGAGCAGTTCTTC
TRBJ2-7 15 TRBD2 TRBV27 NA CASSLSTSGSYEQYF TGTGCCAGCAGTTTATCGACTAGCGGTTCCTACGAGCAGTACTTC
TRBJ2-4 16 NA TRBV6-6 many CASSYSPSEAKNIQYF TGTGCCAGCAGTTACTCGCCGTCGGAGGCCAAAAACATTCAGTACTTC
TRBJ2-7 13 TRBD2 TRBV20-1 NA CSHSRESSYEQYF TGCAGTCACTCGCGGGAGAGCTCCTACGAGCAGTACTTC
TRBJ2-7 14 NA TRBV6-6 many CASSQKQGSGEQYF TGTGCCAGCAGTCAGAAACAGGGTTCTGGCGAGCAGTACTTC
TRBJ1-1 14 TRBD1 TRBV5-1 NA CASSFGQVNTEAFF TGCGCCAGCAGCTTCGGACAGGTGAACACTGAAGCTTTCTTT
TRBJ1-2 15 NA TRBV5-1 NA CASSLVLDQDYGYTF TGCGCCAGTAGCTTGGTCTTGGATCAGGACTATGGCTACACCTTC
TRBJ2-7 14 TRBD2 TRBV5-4 NA CASSRAAGAYEQYF TGTGCCAGCAGCCGGGCGGCGGGGGCCTACGAGCAGTACTTC
TRBJ2-3 15 NA TRBV6-1 few CASSVAGSSADTQYF TGTGCCAGCAGTGTTGCAGGGAGTTCGGCAGATACGCAGTATTTT
TRBJ2-7 11 NA TRBV7-9 few CATASSYEQYF TGTGCCACCGCATCCTCCTACGAGCAGTACTTC
TRBJ2-1 15 NA TRBV7-9 few CASSSGPLSANEQFF TGTGCCAGCAGCAGCGGGCCGTTATCTGCCAATGAGCAGTTCTTC
TRBJ2-5 12 NA TRBV30 NA CAWRRGYPLGYF TGTGCCTGGAGGAGGGGGTACCCCCTCGGGTACTTC
TRBJ1-2 13 NA TRBV30 NA CAWSISANYGYTF TGTGCCTGGAGTATCAGTGCAAACTATGGCTACACCTTC
TRBJ1-2 14 NA TRBV29-1 few CSVSSGALGYGYTF TGCAGCGTTTCATCGGGGGCGCTCGGCTATGGCTACACCTTC
TRBJ1-1 14 NA TRBV27 NA CASSPLPFDGGAFF TGTGCCAGCAGCCCCCTCCCTTTCGACGGTGGAGCTTTCTTT
TRBJ2-1 11 NA TRBV20-1 NA CSTARSNEQFF TGCAGTACTGCTAGATCCAATGAGCAGTTCTTC
TRBJ2-5 13 NA TRBV7-2 few CASSLVVVAEQYF TGTGCCAGCAGCTTAGTCGTCGTCGCTGAGCAGTACTTC
TRBJ2-3 15 TRBD2 TRBV29-1 few CSVAAGTSDTDTQYF TGCAGCGTCGCCGCCGGGACTAGCGACACAGATACGCAGTATTTT
TRBJ2-5 14 TRBD2 TRBV27 NA CTSSLAGAGETQYF TGTACCAGCAGTTTAGCGGGAGCGGGAGAGACCCAGTACTTC
TRBJ2-1 14 NA TRBV5-1 NA CASSLLWTYNEQFF TGCGCCAGCAGCTTGTTATGGACCTACAATGAGCAGTTCTTC
TRBJ2-5 14 NA TRBV19 NA CATKKDTTRETQYF TGTGCCACCAAAAAGGACACAACTAGAGAGACCCAGTACTTC
TRBJ1-2 15 NA TRBV5-1 few CASSPSTALNYGYTF TGCGCCAGCAGCCCGTCGACGGCACTAAACTATGGCTACACCTTC
TRBJ1-1 12 NA TRBV30 few CAWTTANTEAFF TGTGCCTGGACGACCGCTAATACTGAAGCTTTCTTT
TRBJ2-3 14 TRBD2 TRBV20-1 NA CSPRGSGGYDTQYF TGCAGTCCTCGCGGTAGCGGGGGATATGATACGCAGTATTTT
TRBJ2-7 17 TRBD1 TRBV5-1 NA CASSSDKQGTNSYEQYF TGCGCCAGCAGCTCCGATAAACAGGGGACCAACAGCTACGAGCAGTACTTC
TRBJ2-5 15 TRBD2 TRBV7-2 many CASTSAGGPGETQYF TGTGCCAGCACATCCGCGGGAGGGCCCGGGGAGACCCAGTACTTC
TRBJ2-7 13 NA TRBV29-1 once CSVESDPSGEQYF TGCAGCGTTGAAAGTGACCCTTCGGGGGAGCAGTACTTC
TRBJ1-4 15 NA TRBV7-2 NA CASSQVGTPNEKLFF TGTGCCAGCAGCCAAGTCGGGACACCTAATGAAAAACTGTTTTTT
TRBJ2-7 13 NA TRBV13 once CASSFTRSYEQYF TGTGCCAGCAGCTTCACACGATCCTACGAGCAGTACTTC
TRBJ2-3 14 TRBD2 TRBV4-3 NA CASRAGAITDTQYF TGCGCCAGCAGAGCGGGGGCCATCACAGATACGCAGTATTTT
TRBJ1-1 13 NA TRBV20-1 NA CSARDIGDTEAFF TGCAGTGCTAGAGATATCGGGGACACTGAAGCTTTCTTT
TRBJ2-2 15 NA TRBV7-3 few CASSLTRVNTGELFF TGTGCCAGCAGCTTAACCAGGGTGAACACCGGGGAGCTGTTTTTT
TRBJ2-1 12 NA TRBV6-2/TRBV6-3 NA CASGQSNNEQFF TGTGCCAGCGGTCAGTCCAACAATGAGCAGTTCTTC
TRBJ2-7 16 TRBD2 TRBV7-2 NA CASSLGTSGSIHEQYF TGTGCCAGCAGCCTAGGGACTAGCGGGAGTATCCACGAGCAGTACTTC
TRBJ2-1 17 TRBD2 TRBV4-2 NA CASSPTSGRAYSNEQFF TGTGCCAGCAGCCCTACTAGCGGGAGGGCCTATTCCAATGAGCAGTTCTTC
TRBJ2-7 13 NA TRBV29-1 NA CSVDASSYNEQYF TGCAGCGTTGACGCGAGCTCCTACAATGAGCAGTACTTC
TRBJ1-4 16 TRBD1 TRBV7-9 NA CASSLGVTGTDEKLFF TGTGCCAGCAGCTTAGGGGTAACCGGGACAGATGAAAAACTGTTTTTT
TRBJ1-1 14 NA TRBV25-1 NA CASSAGNLRDEAFF TGTGCCAGCAGCGCCGGGAACCTGCGAGATGAAGCTTTCTTT
TRBJ2-7 12 NA TRBV20-1 NA CSARNVGYEQYF TGCAGTGCTAGAAACGTAGGCTACGAGCAGTACTTC
TRBJ2-7 14 NA TRBV7-9 NA CASSLDGISYEQYF TGTGCCAGCAGCTTAGACGGAATCTCCTACGAGCAGTACTTC
TRBJ2-7 15 NA TRBV20-1 NA CSATKDRWSPYEQYF TGCAGTGCTACCAAAGACAGGTGGAGCCCCTACGAGCAGTACTTC
TRBJ1-4 14 NA TRBV9 few CASSAPATNEKLFF TGTGCCAGCAGTGCACCTGCAACTAATGAAAAACTGTTTTTT